This T cell receptor (beta chain) was documented in a study of cytomegalovirus exposure and HLA in healthy donors. As for the study in general: The roughly 100 million unique TCR beta sequences, from 150 million to 200 million T cells, were found by an earlier analysis. The study's findings and limits: Being indistinguishable, some V segments were excluded, TRBV6-2 and TRBV6-3 among them.

There are 13 residues in the CDR3. Germline V gene data show CDR1 as SGHRS and CDR2 as YFSETQ. The ends lost 2 bases at V and 4 bases at J; junction bases unmatched: 2. Note on this clone: No antigen is known for it. In the same sample, other DNA sequences code for this CDR3.

Both 60 Vbeta primers and 13 Jbeta primers went into the PCR. Measured with immunoSEQ multiplex PCR; TCRdb has only the in-frame clones, and not every one. The data show approximately 120,000 clones, around two thirds seen once. This TCR derives from a man aged 55 to 70 in good health and CMV-seropositive. This chain joins TRBV5-1 and TRBJ1-2; 7 bases map to TRBD1. Sequenced material: PBMCs. The CDR3 is CASSLGDSYGYTF. For the CDR3, the DNA is TGCGCCAGCAGCTTAGGGGACAGCTATGGCTACACCTTC.